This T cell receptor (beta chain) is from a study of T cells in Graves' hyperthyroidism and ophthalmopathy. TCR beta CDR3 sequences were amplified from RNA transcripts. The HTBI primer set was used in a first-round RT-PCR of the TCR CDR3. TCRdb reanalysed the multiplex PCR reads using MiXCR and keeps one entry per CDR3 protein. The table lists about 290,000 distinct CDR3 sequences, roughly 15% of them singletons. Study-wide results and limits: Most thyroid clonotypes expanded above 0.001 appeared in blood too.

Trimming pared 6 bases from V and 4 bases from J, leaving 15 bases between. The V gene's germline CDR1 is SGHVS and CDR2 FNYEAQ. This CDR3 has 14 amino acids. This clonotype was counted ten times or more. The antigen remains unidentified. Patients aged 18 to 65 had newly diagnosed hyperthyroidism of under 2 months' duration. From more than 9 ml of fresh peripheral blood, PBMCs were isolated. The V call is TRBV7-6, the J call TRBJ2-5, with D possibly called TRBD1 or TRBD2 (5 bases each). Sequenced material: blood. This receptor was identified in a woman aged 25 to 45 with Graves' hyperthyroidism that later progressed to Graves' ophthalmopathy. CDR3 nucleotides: TGTGCCAGCAGTCGAGGGGCTGGCGGAGAGACCCAGTACTTC. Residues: CASSRGAGGETQYF.